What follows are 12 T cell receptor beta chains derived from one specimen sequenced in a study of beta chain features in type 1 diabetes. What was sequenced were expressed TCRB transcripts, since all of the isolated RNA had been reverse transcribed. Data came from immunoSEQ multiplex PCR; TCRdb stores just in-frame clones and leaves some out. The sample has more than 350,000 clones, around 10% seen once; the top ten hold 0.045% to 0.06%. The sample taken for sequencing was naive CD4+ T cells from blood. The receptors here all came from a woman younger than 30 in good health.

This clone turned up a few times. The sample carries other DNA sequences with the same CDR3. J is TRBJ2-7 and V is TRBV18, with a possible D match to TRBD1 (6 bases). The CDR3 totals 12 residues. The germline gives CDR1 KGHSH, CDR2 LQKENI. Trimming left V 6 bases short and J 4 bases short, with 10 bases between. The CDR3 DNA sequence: TGTGCCAGCTCCCCGGACAGATACGAGCAGTACTTC. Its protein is CASSPDRYEQYF.

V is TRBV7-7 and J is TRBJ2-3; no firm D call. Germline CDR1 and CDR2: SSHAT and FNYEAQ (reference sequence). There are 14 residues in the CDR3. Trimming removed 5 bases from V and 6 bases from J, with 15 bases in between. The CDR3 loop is CASSPWTTSDTQYF. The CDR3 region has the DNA TGTGCCAGCAGCCCATGGACCACAAGCGATACGCAGTATTTT. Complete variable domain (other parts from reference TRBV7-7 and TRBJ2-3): GAGVSQSPRYKVTKRGQDVTLRCDPISSHATLYWYQQALGQGPEFLTYFNYEAQPDKSGLPSDRFSAERPEGSISTLTIQRTEQRDSAMYRCASSPWTTSDTQYFGPGTRLTVL.

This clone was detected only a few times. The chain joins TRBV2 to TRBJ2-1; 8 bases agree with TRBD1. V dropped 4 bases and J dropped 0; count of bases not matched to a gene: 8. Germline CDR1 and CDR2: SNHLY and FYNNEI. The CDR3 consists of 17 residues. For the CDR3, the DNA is TGTGCCAGCAGTGGACAGAACAGGGGGAGCTCCTACAATGAGCAGTTCTTC. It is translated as CASSGQNRGSSYNEQFF.

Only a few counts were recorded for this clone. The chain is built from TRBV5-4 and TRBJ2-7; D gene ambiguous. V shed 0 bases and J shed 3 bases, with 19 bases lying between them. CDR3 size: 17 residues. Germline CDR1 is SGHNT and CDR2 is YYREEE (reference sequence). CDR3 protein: CASSLVGRGRRFYEQYF. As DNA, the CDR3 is TGTGCCAGCAGCTTGGTGGGTCGTGGCAGGAGATTCTACGAGCAGTACTTC.

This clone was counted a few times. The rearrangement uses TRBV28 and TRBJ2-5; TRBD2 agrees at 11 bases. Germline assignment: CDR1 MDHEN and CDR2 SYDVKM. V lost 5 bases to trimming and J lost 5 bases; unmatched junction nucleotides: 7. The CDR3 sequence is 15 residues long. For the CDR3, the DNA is TGTGCCAGCAGTCCGTCACTAGCGGGGGCTGAGACCCAGTACTTC. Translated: CASSPSLAGAETQYF.

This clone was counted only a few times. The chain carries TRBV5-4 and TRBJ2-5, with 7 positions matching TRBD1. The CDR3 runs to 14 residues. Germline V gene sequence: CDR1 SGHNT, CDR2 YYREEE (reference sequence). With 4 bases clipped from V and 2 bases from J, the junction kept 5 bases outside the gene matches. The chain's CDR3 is CASSVGTAQETQYF. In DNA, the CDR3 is TGTGCCAGCAGCGTCGGGACAGCGCAAGAGACCCAGTACTTC.

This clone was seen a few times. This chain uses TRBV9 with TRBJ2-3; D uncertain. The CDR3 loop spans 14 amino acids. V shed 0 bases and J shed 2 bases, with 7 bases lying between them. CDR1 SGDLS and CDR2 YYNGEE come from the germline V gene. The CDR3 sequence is CASSVGPNTDTQYF. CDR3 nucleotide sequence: TGTGCCAGCAGCGTAGGACCAAACACAGATACGCAGTATTTT.

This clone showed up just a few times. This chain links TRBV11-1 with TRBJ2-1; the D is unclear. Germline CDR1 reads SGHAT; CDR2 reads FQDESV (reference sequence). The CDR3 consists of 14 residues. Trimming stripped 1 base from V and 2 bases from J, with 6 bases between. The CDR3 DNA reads TGTGCCAGCAGCTTAGAAGGGCCCTACAATGAGCAGTTCTTC. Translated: CASSLEGPYNEQFF.

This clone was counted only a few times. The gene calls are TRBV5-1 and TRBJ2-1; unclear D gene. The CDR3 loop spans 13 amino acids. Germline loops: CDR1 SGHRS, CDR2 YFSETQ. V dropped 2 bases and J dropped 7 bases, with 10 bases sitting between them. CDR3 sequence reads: CASSFERNNEQFF. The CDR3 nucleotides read TGCGCCAGCAGCTTCGAACGGAATAATGAGCAGTTCTTC.

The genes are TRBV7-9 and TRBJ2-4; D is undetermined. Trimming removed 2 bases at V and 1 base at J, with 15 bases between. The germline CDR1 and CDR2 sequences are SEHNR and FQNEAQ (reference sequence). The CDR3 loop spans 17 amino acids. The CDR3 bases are TGTGCCAGCAGCTTACCGGACCCTAGGCATGCCAAAAACATTCAGTACTTC. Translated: CASSLPDPRHAKNIQYF. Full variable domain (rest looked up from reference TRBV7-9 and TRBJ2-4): DTGVSQNPRHKITKRGQNVTFRCDPISEHNRLYWYRQTLGQGPEFLTYFQNEAQLEKSRLLSDRFSAERPKGSFSTLEIQRTEQGDSAMYLCASSLPDPRHAKNIQYFGAGTRLSVL.

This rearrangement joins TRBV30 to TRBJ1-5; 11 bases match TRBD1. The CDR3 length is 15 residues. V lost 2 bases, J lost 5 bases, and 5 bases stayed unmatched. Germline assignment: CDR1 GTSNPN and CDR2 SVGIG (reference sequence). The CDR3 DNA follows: TGTGCCTGGAGTACGACGGGACAGGGGGATCAGCCCCAGCATTTT. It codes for CAWSTTGQGDQPQHF.

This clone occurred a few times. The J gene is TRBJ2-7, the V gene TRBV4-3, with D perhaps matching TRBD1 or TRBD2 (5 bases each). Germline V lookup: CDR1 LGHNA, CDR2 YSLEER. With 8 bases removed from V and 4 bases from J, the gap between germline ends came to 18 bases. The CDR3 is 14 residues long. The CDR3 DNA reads TGCGCCAGCTCGGAAAGGACAACTAGTTACGAGCAGTACGTC. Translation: CASSERTTSYEQYV.